This T cell receptor beta chain was identified during a study of blood T cell repertoires in COVID-19. The overall study: Sites across the United States, Italy and Spain contributed samples from acute and convalescent COVID-19.

In the authors' workflow: Amplified reference gene primers provided the basis for estimating nucleated cell counts. Only in-frame clones appear in the TCRdb table, and some are missing; sequencing was by immunoSEQ multiplex PCR. V and J calls and clone size are those listed in that table; D and trimming were worked out from the DNA. The sample lists fewer than 200,000 clones, roughly four fifths occurring once. Trimming at V came to 8 bases and at J to 6 bases, leaving 6 bases not matched to a gene. The length of the CDR3 is 12 residues. Germline values: CDR1 ENHRY, CDR2 SYGVKD. The material sequenced was peripheral blood. This clonotype originated in a human donor in a cohort sampled during active COVID-19. The rearrangement joins TRBV10-3 to TRBJ2-7; TRBD2 aligns across 8 bases. CDR3 in DNA: TGTGCCATCCGGGGGGGGCTTGGCGAGCAGTACTTC. This codes for CAIRGGLGEQYF.